This T cell receptor (beta chain) was documented in a study of blood T cell repertoires in COVID-19. Study overall: Samples representing acute and convalescent COVID-19 were sourced from the United States, Italy and Spain. In each case, the material was cDNA or gDNA derived from T cells, B-cell-depleted T cells, or PBMCs.

The CDR3 is 14 residues long. The V gene's germline CDR1 is MGHDK and CDR2 SYGVNS. The V and J ends lost 9 bases and 9 bases, in that order; junction bases with no gene match: 13. Original processing notes: Reference gene primer amplification in the assay estimated nucleated cell counts. The table came from immunoSEQ multiplex PCR; TCRdb's copy has only in-frame clones and leaves some out. V and J calls and clone size are copied from that table; D and trimming were computed from the DNA. The sample records a few hundred thousand clones, roughly 87% being singletons. Specimen: peripheral blood. This chain links TRBV25-1 with TRBJ2-1; 8 nucleotides line up with TRBD1. The clonotype was recovered from a woman between 35 and 50 years old who had recovered from COVID-19. The CDR3 is CASLGQGQFTEQFF. The CDR3, as DNA: TGTGCCAGTTTAGGACAGGGACAATTCACTGAGCAGTTCTTC.